This entry lists 15 T cell receptor beta chains sequenced from one sample in a study of tumor-infiltrating lymphocytes in primary liver carcinoma. The input was approximately 500 ng total RNA; TCR beta cDNA was made from it with a constant-region primer. Three nested multiplex PCR rounds, a slightly modified ARM-PCR method, built the TCR beta libraries. Both of the initial two PCR rounds ran for nine to ten cycles and employed TRBV1-TRBV30 forward primers alongside a C-beta reverse primer. TCRdb called the multiplex PCR reads again in MiXCR, with one record for every CDR3 protein. The sample contains about 180,000 distinct CDR3 sequences, 50% to 75% of which appear only once. Germline DNA was also extracted, while the blood RNA originated from unsorted whole blood. Source material: peripheral blood. Every receptor here comes from a man aged 40-49 years with primary liver carcinoma and hepatitis B virus infection.

This clonotype has just a few counts. CDR3 DNA sequence: TGTGCCAGCAGCGTAGATACTCTACGGAAGCAGTACTTC. As protein: CASSVDTLRKQYF. The chain is built from TRBV7-9 and TRBJ2-7; D remains unclear. The CDR3 consists of 13 residues. Germline loops: CDR1 SEHNR, CDR2 FQNEAQ (reference sequence). V lost 5 bases, J lost 8 bases, and 16 bases lay in between.

Worth noting for this clonotype: At one boundary the junction diverges from the germline segment, which might be a read error. This chain links TRBV10-1 with TRBJ2-3, with no clear D. Germline CDR1 WNHNN, CDR2 SYGVQD (reference sequence). The CDR3 has 13 amino acids. This CDR3 is CASSESIVGTQYF. The CDR3 DNA reads as TGCGCCAGTAGTGAGTCGATAGTCGGTACGCAGTATTTT.

This clonotype was seen at least ten times. The chain combines TRBV29-1 with TRBJ2-7; 10 nucleotides match TRBD1. CDR1 and CDR2 from the germline V gene are SQVTM and ANQGSEA. With V trimmed by 5 bases and J by 3 bases, 7 bases remained unmatched. This CDR3 has 14 residues. The CDR3: CSVRRGTGDYEQYF. CDR3 sequence (DNA): TGCAGCGTTCGGCGGGGGACAGGGGACTACGAGCAGTACTTC.

To note about this clonotype: A read error may produce the germline difference seen at one junction end. The chain carries TRBV11-2 and TRBJ2-7, with D perhaps TRBD1 or TRBD2 (5 bases each). The CDR3 sequence is 15 residues long. From germline, CDR1 is SGHAT and CDR2 FQNNGV. The CDR3 nucleotides read TGTGCCAGCAGCCCAGCAGGGAGAGGTCCCTATGAGCAGTACTTC. Its protein product is CASSPAGRGPYEQYF.

This sequence joins TRBV6-2 or TRBV6-3 and TRBJ1-5; D gene unclear. Between the trimmed V and J ends, which lost 5 bases and 7 bases, there was a span of 18 bases. Per germline, CDR1 MNHEY and CDR2 SVGEGT. The CDR3 contains 15 residues. The CDR3 DNA sequence: TGTGCCAGCAGTACCCTAAAAAAAACCGACCAGCCCCAGCATTTT. Protein: CASSTLKKTDQPQHF.

This clonotype turned up a few times. The chain combines TRBV29-1 with TRBJ2-7; 14 bases line up with TRBD2. Germline V gene lookup returns CDR1 SQVTM and CDR2 ANQGSEA. The trim removed 6 bases at V and 7 bases at J, leaving 11 bases unmatched. The CDR3 is 15 amino acids. CDR3 nucleotide sequence: TGCAGCGTGGTCCCGGGACTAGCGGGAGAAAGGGAGCAGTACTTC. Its translation: CSVVPGLAGEREQYF.

This clonotype showed up just a few times. The V gene is TRBV2, the J gene TRBJ1-4, with TRBD1 identical over 7 bases. Germline CDR1 and CDR2: SNHLY and FYNNEI. J lost 8 bases, V lost 8 bases, and 8 bases had no gene match. This CDR3 has 13 amino acids. The CDR3 loop is CASRAGTEEKLFF. In DNA form, the CDR3 reads TGTGCCAGCCGTGCCGGGACAGAGGAAAAACTGTTTTTT. The complete variable domain, with remaining parts taken from reference TRBV2 and TRBJ1-4, reads EPEVTQTPSHQVTQMGQEVILRCVPISNHLYFYWYRQILGQKVEFLVSFYNNEISEKSEIFDDQFSVERPDGSNFTLKIRSTKLEDSAMYFCASRAGTEEKLFFGSGTQLSVL.

As for this clonotype: A junction end diverges from the germline sequence, so it may reflect a read error. The V gene is TRBV12-3 or TRBV12-4, the J gene TRBJ2-1; D call uncertain. There are 15 residues in the CDR3. CDR3 sequence: CASSLRGASYKEQFF. In DNA, the CDR3 is TGTGCCAGCAGTTTAAGAGGTGCCTCCTACAAAGAGCAGTTCTTC.

The V gene is TRBV11-2, the J gene TRBJ2-1; 10 nucleotides align to TRBD2. Germline trimming cut 7 bases from V and 13 bases from J; bases unmatched to any gene: 13. CDR1 and CDR2 (germline): SGHAT, FQNNGV. The CDR3 extends over 14 amino acids. For the CDR3, the DNA is TGTGCCAGCACCTTGGGGGCTAGCGGGAGTTTACAGTTCTTC. It encodes CASTLGASGSLQFF.

Points on this clonotype: One end of the junction does not line up with germline, which may come from a read error. CDR3: CSVAGNGTEAFF. CDR3 nucleotide sequence: TGCAGCGTTGCTGGGAACGGCACTGAAGCTTTCTTC. This chain uses TRBV29-1 with TRBJ1-1; no clear D. The germline V gene encodes CDR1 SQVTM and CDR2 ANQGSEA. The CDR3 loop spans 12 amino acids.

As regards this clonotype: One end of the junction is discordant with germline, which a read error may explain. The chain recombines TRBV13 with TRBJ2-7, with 7 bases that match TRBD1. The germline V gene encodes CDR1 PRHDT and CDR2 FYEKMQ (reference sequence). The CDR3 runs 12 residues. In nucleotides, the CDR3 is TGTGCCAGCAGCCGGGACAGTTACGAGCATTACTTC. Protein: CASSRDSYEHYF.

In the case of this clonotype: Since a much larger clone is just one base distant, this may be a read error. The rearrangement links TRBV11-3 to TRBJ2-5; tentative D call: TRBD1 (5 bases). The germline gives CDR1 SGHNT, CDR2 YENEEA. Trimming shortened V by 9 bases and J by 2 bases, and 10 bases separated the two germline ends. The CDR3 covers 12 residues. Here the CDR3 DNA reads TGTGCCAGTTCACAGGTGCAAGAGACCCAGTACTTC. Translating gives CASSQVQETQYF.

V usage is TRBV9 and J usage is TRBJ1-1; the D gene is possibly TRBD1 (5 bases). V gave up 1 base and J gave up 3 bases, with 16 bases separating them. CDR1 and CDR2 from the germline V gene are SGDLS and YYNGEE. CDR3 length equals 16 residues. As DNA, the CDR3 is TGTGCCAGCAGCGTATCGATTCACCGGGGGGACACTGAAGCTTTCTTT. This encodes CASSVSIHRGDTEAFF.

This clonotype was observed a single time. The chain joins TRBV5-1 to TRBJ1-3; D remains unclear. Germline CDR1 is SGHRS and CDR2 is YFSETQ. V was pared by 3 bases and J by 2 bases, with 15 bases between. The CDR3 runs to 16 residues. The CDR3, as DNA: TGCGCCAGCAGCTGGGGAGGTGATATAGCTGGAAACACCATATATTTT. It yields the protein CASSWGGDIAGNTIYF.

The table lists this clonotype with a few counts. V is TRBV12-3 or TRBV12-4 and J is TRBJ1-5; no definite D call. The CDR3 covers 13 residues. V lost 6 bases and J 4 bases, leaving 10 bases between the germline ends. The chain's CDR3 is CASSRDPNQPQHF. The CDR3 DNA follows: TGTGCCAGCAGCAGAGACCCGAATCAGCCCCAGCATTTT.